This TCR beta chain emerged from a study of blood T cell repertoires in COVID-19 (dated by TCRdb to the early 2020s). A note on the overall study: Samples from collaborators originated in the United States, Italy and Spain and spanned both the acute and convalescent phases of COVID-19. The material from the prospective study consisted of cDNA or gDNA derived from T cells, B-cell-depleted T cells, or PBMCs. Subjects who had been exposed to COVID-19, were actively infected with it, or had recovered from it provided the deeply sampled blood TCRbeta repertoires that made up the dataset. The repertoires were released in a freely available public database meant as a resource for research on the immune response to SARS-CoV-2. Samples were obtained from the ongoing ImmuneRACE study (first 160 participants) and from 1,254 subjects provided by 6 global collaborators. A de-identified subject ID, COVID-19 status, age in years and sex were almost always included in the sample metadata. HLA class I and class II types, where available, came from metadata supplied by the sample provider rather than from assay-based typing. On the study overall, not on this receptor specifically: How much clinical and demographic metadata was included differed by source and by participant, and the metadata was provided uncurated.

At the junction V is shortened by 1 base and J by 0 bases; bases outside the gene matches: 6. The CDR3 spans 17 residues, from the cysteine through the phenylalanine. CDR3 DNA only is kept here, 51 bases in frame from base 1. In the germline V gene, CDR1 corresponds to SGHRS and CDR2 to YFSETQ. One collaborating source in Seattle enrolled patients during active infection and followed them longitudinally through the course of disease. The collaborating institutions used their own protocols to collect whole blood in K2EDTA tubes. Collaborator samples were shipped for TCRbeta analysis as frozen whole blood, isolated PBMCs, or DNA extracted from either sample type. The immunoSEQ Assay, a bias-controlled multiplex PCR, was used to amplify TCRbeta CDR3 regions from genomic DNA. As for the authors' bioinformatics: Within the assay, amplification of reference gene primers was used to estimate how many nucleated cells each sample contained. To quantify the absolute abundance of each unique TCRbeta CDR3 rearrangement, sequence reads were collapsed and filtered. For each sample, productive Simpson clonality was calculated as the square root of Simpson's diversity index over productive rearrangements. TCRdb retrieved this table from immuneACCESS and kept in-frame rearrangements only. Not all clones are present; in checked studies, unresolved V genes account for under half, and no reason is known for the remainder. V and J calls and clone size are given by that table; D and trimming were obtained from the DNA. Across this sample there are 60,000 to 75,000 clones, with roughly 90% seen only once. Approximately 7% of the sample is taken by the ten largest.

A note on this clone: Its cognate antigen has yet to be identified. One base away there is no much larger clone; base qualities are not given.

The V and J segments used are TRBV5-1 and TRBJ2-5, and 10 junctional nucleotides match TRBD2. The clonotype comes from a man between 40 and 49 years old with COVID-19, enrolled during active disease. Sequenced sample: peripheral blood. The CDR3 amino acid sequence is: CASSLWLAGANQETQYF. The nucleotides read TGCGCCAGCAGCTTGTGGCTAGCGGGGGCGAACCAAGAGACCCAGTACTTC.